The entry that follows covers one T cell receptor (beta chain) sequence. Produced via immunoSEQ multiplex PCR; TCRdb's table is partial and in-frame only. The table lists 300,000 to 450,000 clones, 88% of them singletons. The data stem from a study of blood T cell repertoires in COVID-19. Overall study context: Sources were T cells, B-cell-depleted T cells, or PBMCs; the material itself was cDNA or gDNA.

Cohorts were determined from participant-reported clinical history. This CDR3 is 13 amino acids long. CDR1 SGHRS and CDR2 YFSETQ come from the germline V gene. Trimming removed 1 base at V and 3 bases at J, with 7 bases between. The receptor comes from a woman aged 30 to 39 who had been exposed to COVID-19. This sequence joins TRBV5-1 and TRBJ2-5, with D uncertain. The source material was PBMCs or T cells enriched from blood (not recorded which). CDR3 in amino acids: CASSLSDKETQYF. The DNA for the CDR3 is TGCGCCAGCAGCTTGTCAGACAAAGAGACCCAGTACTTC.